This T cell receptor (beta chain) was captured in a study of radiotherapy plus CTLA-4 blockade in lung cancer. The germline V and J ends were trimmed by 7 bases and 5 bases, with 17 bases remaining between them. CDR1 and CDR2 from the germline V gene are SNHLY and FYNNEI. The CDR3 consists of 15 residues. The protocol was immunoSEQ multiplex PCR, while the TCRdb copy is restricted to in-frame clones and leaves out a portion. The sample has about 83,000 clones, 60% to 85% seen once. The specimen comprised peripheral blood, sampled from a patient treated with radiotherapy plus ipilimumab. This sequence was found in a human donor with non-small cell lung cancer who had a partial response to radiotherapy plus ipilimumab. Some clones in this sample may be carry-over from other donors' samples. This chain joins TRBV2 and TRBJ1-4; a weak D match, TRBD1 (6 bases). This chain's CDR3 is CASNLDSRPNEKLFF. The CDR3, as DNA: TGTGCCAGCAACCTGGACAGCCGACCCAATGAAAAACTGTTTTTT. The full variable domain, its missing parts supplied by reference TRBV2 and TRBJ1-4, is EPEVTQTPSHQVTQMGQEVILRCVPISNHLYFYWYRQILGQKVEFLVSFYNNEISEKSEIFDDQFSVERPDGSNFTLKIRSTKLEDSAMYFCASNLDSRPNEKLFFGSGTQLSVL.